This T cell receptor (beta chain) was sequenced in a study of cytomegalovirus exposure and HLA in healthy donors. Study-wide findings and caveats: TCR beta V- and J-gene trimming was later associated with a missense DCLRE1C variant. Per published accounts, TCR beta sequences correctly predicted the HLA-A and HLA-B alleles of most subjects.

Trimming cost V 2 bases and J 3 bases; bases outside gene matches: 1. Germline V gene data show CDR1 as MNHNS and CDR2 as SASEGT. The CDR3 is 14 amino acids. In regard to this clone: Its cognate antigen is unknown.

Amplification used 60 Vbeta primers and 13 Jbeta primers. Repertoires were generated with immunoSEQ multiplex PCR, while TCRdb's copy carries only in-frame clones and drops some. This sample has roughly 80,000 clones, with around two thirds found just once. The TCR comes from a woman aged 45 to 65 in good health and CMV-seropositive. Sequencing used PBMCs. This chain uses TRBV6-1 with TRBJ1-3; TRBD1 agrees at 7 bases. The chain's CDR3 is CASSEQGVGNTIYF. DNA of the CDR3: TGTGCCAGCAGTGAACAGGGGGTTGGAAACACCATATATTTT.